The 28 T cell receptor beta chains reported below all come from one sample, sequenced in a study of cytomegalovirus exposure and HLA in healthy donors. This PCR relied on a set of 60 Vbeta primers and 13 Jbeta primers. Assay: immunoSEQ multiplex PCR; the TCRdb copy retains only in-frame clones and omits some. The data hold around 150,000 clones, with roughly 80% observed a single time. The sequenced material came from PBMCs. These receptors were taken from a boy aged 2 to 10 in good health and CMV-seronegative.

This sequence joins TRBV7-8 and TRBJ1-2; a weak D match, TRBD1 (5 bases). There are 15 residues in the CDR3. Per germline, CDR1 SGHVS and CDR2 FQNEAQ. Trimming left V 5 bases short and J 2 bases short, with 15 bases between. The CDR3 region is CASSNRGGGNYGYTF. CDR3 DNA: TGTGCCAGCAGCAATCGAGGCGGGGGGAACTATGGCTACACCTTC.

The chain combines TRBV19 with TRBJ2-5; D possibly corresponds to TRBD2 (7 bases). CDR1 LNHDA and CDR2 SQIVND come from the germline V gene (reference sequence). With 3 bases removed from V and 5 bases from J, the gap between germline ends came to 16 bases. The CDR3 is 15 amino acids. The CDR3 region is CASSIGGGGRETQYF. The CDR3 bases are TGTGCCAGTAGTATCGGAGGGGGGGGTAGGGAGACCCAGTACTTC.

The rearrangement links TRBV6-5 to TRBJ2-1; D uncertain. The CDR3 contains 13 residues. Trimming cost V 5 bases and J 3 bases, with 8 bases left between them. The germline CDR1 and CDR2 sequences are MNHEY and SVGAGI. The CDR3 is CASSTHGYNEQFF. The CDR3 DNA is TGTGCCAGCAGTACGCACGGCTACAATGAGCAGTTCTTC.

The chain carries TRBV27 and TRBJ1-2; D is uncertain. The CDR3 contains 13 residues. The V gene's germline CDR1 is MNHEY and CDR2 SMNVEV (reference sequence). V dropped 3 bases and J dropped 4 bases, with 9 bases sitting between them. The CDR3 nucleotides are TGTGCCAGCAGTTTGGCAGTAACCTATGGCTACACCTTC. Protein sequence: CASSLAVTYGYTF.

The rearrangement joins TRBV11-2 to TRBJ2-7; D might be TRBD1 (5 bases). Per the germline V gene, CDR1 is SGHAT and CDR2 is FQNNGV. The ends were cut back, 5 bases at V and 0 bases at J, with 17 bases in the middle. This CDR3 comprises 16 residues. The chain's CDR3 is CASSMQMGRISYEQYF. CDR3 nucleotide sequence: TGTGCCAGCAGCATGCAGATGGGGCGGATCTCCTACGAGCAGTACTTC.

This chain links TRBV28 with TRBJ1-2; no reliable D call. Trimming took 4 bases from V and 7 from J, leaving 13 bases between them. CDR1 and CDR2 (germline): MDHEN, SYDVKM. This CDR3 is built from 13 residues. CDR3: CASSSQAGVGYTF. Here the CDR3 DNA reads TGTGCCAGCAGTTCGCAAGCCGGGGTTGGCTACACCTTC.

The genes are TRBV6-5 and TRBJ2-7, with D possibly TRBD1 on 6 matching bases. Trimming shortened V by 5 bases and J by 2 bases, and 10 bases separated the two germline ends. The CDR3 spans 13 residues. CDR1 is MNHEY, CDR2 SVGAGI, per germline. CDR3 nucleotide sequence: TGTGCCAGCAGTCGGGACATGACCTACGAGCAGTACTTC. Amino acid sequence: CASSRDMTYEQYF.

CDR3 DNA: TGTGCCATCAGTGACCCGACCCAGGGGAATGAGCAGTTCTTC. Its translation: CAISDPTQGNEQFF. This chain joins TRBV10-3 and TRBJ2-1, with D perhaps TRBD1 (6 bases). The germline gives CDR1 ENHRY, CDR2 SYGVKD. The length of the CDR3 is 14 residues. V shed 3 bases and J shed 7 bases, with 13 bases lying between them.

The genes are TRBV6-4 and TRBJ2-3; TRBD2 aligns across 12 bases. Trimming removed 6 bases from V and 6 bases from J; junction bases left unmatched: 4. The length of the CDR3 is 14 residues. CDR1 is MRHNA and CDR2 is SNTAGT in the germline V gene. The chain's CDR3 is CASRRLAGVDTQYF. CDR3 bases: TGTGCCAGCAGGAGACTAGCGGGGGTCGATACGCAGTATTTT.

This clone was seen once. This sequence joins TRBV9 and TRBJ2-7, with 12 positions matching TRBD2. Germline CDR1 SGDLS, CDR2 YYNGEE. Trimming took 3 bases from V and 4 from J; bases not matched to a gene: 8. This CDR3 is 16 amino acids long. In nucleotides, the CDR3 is TGTGCCAGCAGCGAAGGGTCAGGACTAGCGGGATACGAGCAGTACTTC. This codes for CASSEGSGLAGYEQYF. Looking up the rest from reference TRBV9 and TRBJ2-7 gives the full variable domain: DSGVTQTPKHLITATGQRVTLRCSPRSGDLSVYWYQQSLDQGLQFLIQYYNGEERAKGNILERFSAQQFPDLHSELNLSSLELGDSALYFCASSEGSGLAGYEQYFGPGTRLTVT.

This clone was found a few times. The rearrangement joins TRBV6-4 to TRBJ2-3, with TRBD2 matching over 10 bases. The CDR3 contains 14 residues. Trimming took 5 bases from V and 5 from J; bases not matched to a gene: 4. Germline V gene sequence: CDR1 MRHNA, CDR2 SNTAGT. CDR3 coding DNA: TGTGCCAGCAGTCCAAGCGGGAGGGTAGATACGCAGTATTTT. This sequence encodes CASSPSGRVDTQYF.

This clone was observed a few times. The CDR3 coding sequence is TGCGCCAGCAGCCACGCGCCCGGACAGGGGGCGTACGAGCAGTACTTC. Translating gives CASSHAPGQGAYEQYF. The genes are TRBV4-3 and TRBJ2-7; 11 nucleotides line up with TRBD1. Germline lookup yields CDR1 LGHNA and CDR2 YSLEER. There are 16 residues in the CDR3. After removal of 3 bases from V and 4 bases from J, the junction contained 8 bases not matched to a gene.

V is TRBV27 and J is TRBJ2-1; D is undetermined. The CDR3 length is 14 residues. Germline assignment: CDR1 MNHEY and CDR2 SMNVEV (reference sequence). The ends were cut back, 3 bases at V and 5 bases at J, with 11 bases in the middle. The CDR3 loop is CASSFRTVHNEQFF. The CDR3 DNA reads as TGTGCCAGCAGTTTTCGTACGGTGCACAATGAGCAGTTCTTC.

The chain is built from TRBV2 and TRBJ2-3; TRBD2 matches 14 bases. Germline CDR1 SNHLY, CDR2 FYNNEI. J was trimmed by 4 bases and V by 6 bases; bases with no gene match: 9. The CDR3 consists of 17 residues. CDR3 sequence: CASSPGLAGGSADTQYF. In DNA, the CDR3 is TGTGCCAGCAGCCCAGGACTAGCGGGAGGTTCTGCAGATACGCAGTATTTT.

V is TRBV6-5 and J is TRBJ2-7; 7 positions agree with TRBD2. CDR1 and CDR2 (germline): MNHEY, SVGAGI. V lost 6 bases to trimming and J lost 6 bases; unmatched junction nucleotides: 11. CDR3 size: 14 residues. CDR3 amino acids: CASRRSGDGGEQYF. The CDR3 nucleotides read TGTGCCAGCAGGCGGAGCGGGGACGGAGGCGAGCAGTACTTC.

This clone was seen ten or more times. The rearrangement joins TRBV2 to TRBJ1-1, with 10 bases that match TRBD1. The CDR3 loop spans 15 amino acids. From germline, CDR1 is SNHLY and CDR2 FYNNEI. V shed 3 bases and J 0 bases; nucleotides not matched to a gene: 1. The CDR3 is CASSDGTGVNTEAFF. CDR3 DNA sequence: TGTGCCAGCAGTGACGGGACAGGGGTGAACACTGAAGCTTTCTTT.

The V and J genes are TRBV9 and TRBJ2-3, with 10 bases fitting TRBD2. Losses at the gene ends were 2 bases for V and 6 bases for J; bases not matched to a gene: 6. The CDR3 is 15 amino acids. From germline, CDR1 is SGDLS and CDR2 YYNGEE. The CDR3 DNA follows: TGTGCCAGCAGCGTTAGCGGGGGGACTGGGGATACGCAGTATTTT. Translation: CASSVSGGTGDTQYF.

In nucleotides, the CDR3 is TGTGCCAGCAGGGGGACAGGGACTAACTATGGCTACACCTTC. Its translation: CASRGTGTNYGYTF. This chain links TRBV5-8 with TRBJ1-2, with 9 bases that match TRBD1. The CDR3 runs to 14 residues. Germline V gene sequence: CDR1 SGHTS, CDR2 YDEGEE. The V and J ends lost 5 bases and 0 bases, in that order; junction bases with no gene match: 2.

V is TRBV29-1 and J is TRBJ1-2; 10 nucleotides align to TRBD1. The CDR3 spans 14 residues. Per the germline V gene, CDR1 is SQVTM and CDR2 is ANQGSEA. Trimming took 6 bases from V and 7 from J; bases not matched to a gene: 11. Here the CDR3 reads CSVSPRDRGAGYTF. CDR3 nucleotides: TGCAGCGTATCCCCCCGGGACAGGGGAGCTGGCTACACCTTC.

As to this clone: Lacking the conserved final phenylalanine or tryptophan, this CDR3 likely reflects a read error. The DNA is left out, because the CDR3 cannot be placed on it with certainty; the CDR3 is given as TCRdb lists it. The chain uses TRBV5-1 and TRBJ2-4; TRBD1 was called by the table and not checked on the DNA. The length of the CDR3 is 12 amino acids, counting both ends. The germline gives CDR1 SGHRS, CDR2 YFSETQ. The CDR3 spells CASSSPPGQASY.

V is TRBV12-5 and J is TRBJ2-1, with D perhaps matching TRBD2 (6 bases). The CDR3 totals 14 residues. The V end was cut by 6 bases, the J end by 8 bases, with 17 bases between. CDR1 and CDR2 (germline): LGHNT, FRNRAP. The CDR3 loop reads CASGQGLDEDEQFF. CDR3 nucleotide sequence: TGTGCTAGTGGCCAGGGACTCGACGAAGATGAGCAGTTCTTC.

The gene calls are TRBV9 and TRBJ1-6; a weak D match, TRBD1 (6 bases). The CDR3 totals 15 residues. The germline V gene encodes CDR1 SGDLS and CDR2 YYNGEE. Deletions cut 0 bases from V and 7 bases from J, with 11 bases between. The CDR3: CASSVGQGINSPLHF. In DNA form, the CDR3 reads TGTGCCAGCAGCGTAGGGCAGGGGATCAATTCACCCCTCCACTTT.

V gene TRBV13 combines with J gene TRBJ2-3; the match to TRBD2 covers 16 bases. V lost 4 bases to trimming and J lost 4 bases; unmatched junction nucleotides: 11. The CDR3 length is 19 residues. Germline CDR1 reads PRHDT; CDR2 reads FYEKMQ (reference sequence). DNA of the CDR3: TGTGCCAGCAGCTCCGTCCCGGGACTAGCGGGAGGGCCAGCAGATACGCAGTATTTT. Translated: CASSSVPGLAGGPADTQYF.

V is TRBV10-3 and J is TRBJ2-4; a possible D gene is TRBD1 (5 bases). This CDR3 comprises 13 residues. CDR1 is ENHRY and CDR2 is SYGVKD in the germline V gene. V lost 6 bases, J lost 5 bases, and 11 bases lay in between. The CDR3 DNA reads TGTGCCATCAGCGCGGTACAGGAAAACATTCAGTACTTC. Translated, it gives CAISAVQENIQYF.

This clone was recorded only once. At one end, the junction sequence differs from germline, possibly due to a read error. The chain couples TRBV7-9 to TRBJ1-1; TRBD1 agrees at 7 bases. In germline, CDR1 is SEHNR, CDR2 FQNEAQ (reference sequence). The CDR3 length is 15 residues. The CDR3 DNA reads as TGTTCCAGCAGCTTAGCTAGGGACAGTAGTACTGAAGCTTTCTTT. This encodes CSSSLARDSSTEAFF.

CDR3 in amino acids: CASSSGTGRSEQYF. The CDR3 DNA is TGTGCCAGCAGCTCCGGGACAGGCAGGAGCGAGCAGTACTTC. This chain links TRBV11-3 with TRBJ2-7, with TRBD1 identical over 8 bases. The CDR3 runs 14 residues. Germline CDR1 SGHNT, CDR2 YENEEA. Germline trimming cut 4 bases from V and 6 bases from J; bases unmatched to any gene: 8.

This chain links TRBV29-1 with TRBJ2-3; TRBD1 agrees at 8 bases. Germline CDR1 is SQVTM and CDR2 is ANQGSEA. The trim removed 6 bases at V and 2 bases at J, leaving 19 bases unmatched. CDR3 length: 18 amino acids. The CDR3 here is CSVESGTGGTVFTDTQYF. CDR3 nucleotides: TGCAGCGTCGAGTCCGGGACAGGAGGGACTGTCTTCACAGATACGCAGTATTTT.

The chain's CDR3 is CASSISGTTDTQYF. The CDR3 coding sequence is TGTGCCAGCAGCATTAGCGGGACCACTGATACGCAGTATTTT. The chain couples TRBV11-3 to TRBJ2-3; 8 bases agree with TRBD2. This CDR3 contains 14 residues. Looked up from germline, CDR1 is SGHNT and CDR2 is YENEEA. Trimming removed 5 bases from V and 6 bases from J; junction bases left unmatched: 7.